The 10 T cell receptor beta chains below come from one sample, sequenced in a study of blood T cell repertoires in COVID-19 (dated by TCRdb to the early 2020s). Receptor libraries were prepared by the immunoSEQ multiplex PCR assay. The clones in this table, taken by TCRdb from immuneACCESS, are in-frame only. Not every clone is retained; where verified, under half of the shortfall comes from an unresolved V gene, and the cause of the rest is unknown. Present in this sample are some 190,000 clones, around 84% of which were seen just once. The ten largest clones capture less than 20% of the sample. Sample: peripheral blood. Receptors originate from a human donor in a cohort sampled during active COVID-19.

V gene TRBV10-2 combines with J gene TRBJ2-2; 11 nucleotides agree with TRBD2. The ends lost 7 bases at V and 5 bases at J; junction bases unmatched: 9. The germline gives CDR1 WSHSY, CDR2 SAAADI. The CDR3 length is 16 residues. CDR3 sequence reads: CASTILAGGRTGELFF. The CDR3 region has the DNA TGCGCCAGCACGATTCTAGCGGGGGGACGGACCGGGGAGCTGTTTTTT.

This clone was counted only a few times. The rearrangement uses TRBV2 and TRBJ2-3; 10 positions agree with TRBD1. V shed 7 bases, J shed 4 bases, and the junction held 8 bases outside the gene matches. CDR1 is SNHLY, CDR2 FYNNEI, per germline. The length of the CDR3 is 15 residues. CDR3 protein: CASKTGTGDPDTQYF. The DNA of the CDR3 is TGTGCCAGCAAGACAGGGACAGGGGACCCAGATACGCAGTATTTT.

CDR3 amino acids: CATRDTANEQFF. The DNA of the CDR3 is TGTGCCACCCGGGACACAGCCAATGAGCAGTTCTTC. V gene TRBV7-9 combines with J gene TRBJ2-1, with D perhaps TRBD1 (6 bases). Germline loops: CDR1 SEHNR, CDR2 FQNEAQ (reference sequence). The CDR3 covers 12 residues. Deletions cut 10 bases from V and 6 bases from J, with 13 bases between.

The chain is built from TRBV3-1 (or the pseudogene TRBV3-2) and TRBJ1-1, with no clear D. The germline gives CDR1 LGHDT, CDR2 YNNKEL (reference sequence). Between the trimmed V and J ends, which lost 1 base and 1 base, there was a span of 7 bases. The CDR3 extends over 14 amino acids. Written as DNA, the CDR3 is TGTGCCAGCAGCCAAGTCTATGGGAACACTGAAGCTTTCTTT. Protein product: CASSQVYGNTEAFF.

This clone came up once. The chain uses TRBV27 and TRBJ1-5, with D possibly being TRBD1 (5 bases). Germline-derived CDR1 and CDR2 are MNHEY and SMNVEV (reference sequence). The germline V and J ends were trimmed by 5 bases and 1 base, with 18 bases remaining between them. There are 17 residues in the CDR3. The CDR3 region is CASSPLSGVGSNQPQHF. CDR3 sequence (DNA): TGTGCCAGCAGTCCGTTGTCGGGGGTTGGGAGCAATCAGCCCCAGCATTTT.

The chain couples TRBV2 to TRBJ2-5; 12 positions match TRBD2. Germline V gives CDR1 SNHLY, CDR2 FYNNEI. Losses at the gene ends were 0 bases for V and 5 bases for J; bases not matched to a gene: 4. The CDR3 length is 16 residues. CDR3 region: CASSEAPLAGGETQYF. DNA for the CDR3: TGTGCCAGCAGTGAAGCTCCTCTAGCGGGGGGGGAGACCCAGTACTTC.

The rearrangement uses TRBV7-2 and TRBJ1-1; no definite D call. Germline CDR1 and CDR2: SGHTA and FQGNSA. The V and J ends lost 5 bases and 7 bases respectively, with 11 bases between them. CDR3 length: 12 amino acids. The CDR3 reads CASSPSRGEAFF. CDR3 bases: TGTGCCAGCAGCCCATCCCGGGGTGAAGCTTTCTTT.

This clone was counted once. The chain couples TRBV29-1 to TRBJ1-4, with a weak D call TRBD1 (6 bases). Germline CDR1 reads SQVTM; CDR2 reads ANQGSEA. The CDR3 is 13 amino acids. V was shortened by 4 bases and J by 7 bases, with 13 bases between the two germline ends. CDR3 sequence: CSVGRGGGEKLFF. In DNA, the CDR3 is TGCAGCGTTGGGCGGGGGGGCGGTGAAAAACTGTTTTTT.

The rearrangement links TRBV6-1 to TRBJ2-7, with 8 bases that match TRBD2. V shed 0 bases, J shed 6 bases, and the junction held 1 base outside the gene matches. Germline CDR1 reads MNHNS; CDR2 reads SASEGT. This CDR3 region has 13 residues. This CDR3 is CASSEARGAEQYF. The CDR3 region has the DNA TGTGCCAGCAGTGAAGCGCGGGGGGCCGAGCAGTACTTC.

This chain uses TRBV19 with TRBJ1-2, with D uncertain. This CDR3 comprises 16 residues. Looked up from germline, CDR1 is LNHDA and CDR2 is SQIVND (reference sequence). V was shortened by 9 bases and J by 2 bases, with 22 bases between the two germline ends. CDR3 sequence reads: CASDYEMGRPNYGYTF. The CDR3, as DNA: TGTGCCAGCGACTATGAGATGGGCAGGCCCAACTATGGCTACACCTTC.